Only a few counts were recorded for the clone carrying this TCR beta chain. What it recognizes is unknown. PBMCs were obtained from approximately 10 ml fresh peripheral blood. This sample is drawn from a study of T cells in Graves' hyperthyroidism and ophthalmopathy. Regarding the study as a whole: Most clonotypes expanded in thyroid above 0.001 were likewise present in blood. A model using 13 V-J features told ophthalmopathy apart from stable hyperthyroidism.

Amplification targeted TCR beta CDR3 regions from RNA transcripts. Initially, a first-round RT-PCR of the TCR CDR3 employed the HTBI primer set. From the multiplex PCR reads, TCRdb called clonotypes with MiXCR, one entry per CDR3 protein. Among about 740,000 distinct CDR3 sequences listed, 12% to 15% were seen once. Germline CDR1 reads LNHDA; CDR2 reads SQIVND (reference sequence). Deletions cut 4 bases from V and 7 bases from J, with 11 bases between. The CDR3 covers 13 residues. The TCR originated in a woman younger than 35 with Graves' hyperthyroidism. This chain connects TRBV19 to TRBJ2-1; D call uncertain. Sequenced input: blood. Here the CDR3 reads CASSRGLTNEQFF. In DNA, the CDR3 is TGTGCCAGTAGTAGGGGTCTTACTAATGAGCAGTTCTTC.